Listed below are T cell receptor beta chains from one sample, sequenced in a study of blood T cells in healthy people across ages. TCRdb ran MiXCR on the 5' RACE reads and lists one entry per CDR3 protein. Of around 1,900,000 distinct CDR3 sequences detected, about two fifths appear once; the ten largest clones hold 23%. The source material was blood. These receptors were taken from a human donor in good health. CDR3s include the opening cysteine and the closing phenylalanine or tryptophan. D genes are given only for firm matches. A clone size is listed for some rows: how often the clone was seen (once, few, many), or a class if it is expanded.

>-|-|16|TRBV28|TRBJ1-2
CASSNLDSTATVGYTF
TGTGCCAGCAGTAACTTAGATTCGACCGCAACAGTTGGCTACACCTTC
>-|TRBD1|15|TRBV5-4|TRBJ1-2
CASSLSGTDLDGYTF
TGTGCCAGCAGCTTGTCCGGGACAGACTTGGATGGCTACACCTTC
>-|-|14|TRBV9|TRBJ2-1
CASSVVSGYNEQFF
TGTGCCAGCAGCGTAGTTTCTGGGTACAATGAGCAGTTCTTC
>-|-|15|TRBV5-1|TRBJ2-3
CASSFLRDKIDTQYF
TGCGCCAGCAGCTTCCTCCGGGACAAAATAGATACGCAGTATTTT
>-|-|13|TRBV20-1|TRBJ2-4
CSARAGVKNIQYF
TGCAGTGCTAGAGCCGGGGTCAAAAACATTCAGTACTTC
>-|-|18|TRBV12-3/TRBV12-4|TRBJ2-4
CASSFFGPGAFAKNIQYF
TGTGCCAGCAGTTTTTTTGGACCGGGGGCGTTCGCCAAAAACATTCAGTACTTC
>-|TRBD2|15|TRBV6-4|TRBJ2-3
CASSEAGGHADAQYF
TGTGCCAGCAGTGAGGCGGGGGGGCACGCAGATGCGCAGTATTTT
>-|TRBD2|13|TRBV2|TRBJ2-7
CASGTSGAYEQYF
TGTGCCAGTGGGACTAGCGGGGCCTACGAGCAGTACTTC
>-|-|16|TRBV20-1|TRBJ2-3
CSVPKLKFSSTDTQYF
TGCAGTGTCCCGAAGCTTAAGTTTTCTAGCACAGATACGCAGTATTTT
>few|-|13|TRBV5-1|TRBJ2-7
CASSVGPFYEQYF
TGCGCCAGCAGCGTTGGACCCTTCTACGAGCAGTACTTC
>-|-|15|TRBV7-9|TRBJ2-1
CASSSLTPLHNEQFF
TGTGCCAGCAGCTCATTGACCCCCTTGCACAATGAGCAGTTCTTC
>-|TRBD1|16|TRBV7-3|TRBJ1-6
CASSPGTVSDNSPLHF
TGTGCCAGCAGCCCGGGGACAGTCTCCGATAATTCACCCCTCCACTTT
>-|TRBD1|15|TRBV24-1|TRBJ2-7
CATRDPGQGNYEQYF
TGTGCCACCAGAGACCCCGGACAGGGGAACTACGAGCAGTACTTC
>-|-|15|TRBV20-1|TRBJ1-6
CSAPSGDSNNSPLHF
TGCAGTGCCCCCTCAGGGGATTCGAATAATTCACCCCTCCACTTT
>-|-|12|TRBV18|TRBJ1-2
CASSPWGEGYTF
TGTGCCAGCTCACCCTGGGGAGAGGGCTACACCTTC
>few|TRBD1|14|TRBV5-1|TRBJ1-2
CASSWRDSVYGYTF
TGCGCCAGCAGCTGGAGGGACAGCGTCTATGGCTACACCTTC
>few|-|14|TRBV4-1|TRBJ2-3
CASSQEDSPDTQYF
TGCGCCAGCAGCCAAGAAGACAGTCCTGATACGCAGTATTTT
>-|-|17|TRBV5-4|TRBJ2-7
CASSLAGNGLSSYEQYF
TGTGCCAGCAGCTTGGCCGGGAATGGCCTGAGCTCCTACGAGCAGTACTTC
>-|-|16|TRBV6-2/TRBV6-3|TRBJ2-3
CASSSGLRPHTDTQYF
TGTGCCAGCAGTTCGGGACTCCGTCCACACACAGATACGCAGTATTTT
>few|-|15|TRBV6-2/TRBV6-3|TRBJ2-3
CASSTVKGIKDTQYF
TGTGCCAGCAGTACGGTCAAGGGGATCAAAGATACGCAGTATTTT
>-|TRBD2|18|TRBV7-8|TRBJ2-7
CASSLGLAGAGGSYEQYF
TGTGCCAGCAGCTTAGGACTAGCGGGGGCCGGGGGCTCCTACGAGCAGTACTTC
>few|TRBD2|15|TRBV28|TRBJ2-1
CASSFLGLAFNEQFF
TGTGCCAGCAGTTTCCTCGGACTAGCCTTCAATGAGCAGTTCTTC
>-|TRBD1|14|TRBV6-5|TRBJ1-5
CASSTGTGSQPQHF
TGTGCCAGCAGCACCGGGACAGGGTCGCAGCCCCAGCATTTT
>many|TRBD1|17|TRBV29-1|TRBJ2-5
CSVGYDRRQGNKETQYF
TGCAGCGTTGGGTACGATCGGAGACAGGGAAACAAAGAGACCCAGTACTTC
>few|-|16|TRBV6-6|TRBJ1-2
CASSYSKWGNTDGYTF
TGTGCCAGCAGTTACTCGAAGTGGGGTAATACGGATGGCTACACCTTC
>-|-|16|TRBV7-2|TRBJ2-3
CASSLGRGVGRDTQYF
TGTGCCAGCAGCTTAGGGCGAGGAGTGGGAAGGGATACGCAGTATTTT
>-|TRBD1|15|TRBV20-1|TRBJ2-4
CSATDRDRAYNEQYF
TGCAGTGCTACCGACCGGGACAGGGCCTACAATGAGCAGTACTTC
>-|-|20|TRBV4-1|TRBJ1-5
CASSHRPQEGGLLSNQPQHF
TGCGCCAGCAGCCATCGCCCCCAAGAAGGGGGACTTCTGAGCAATCAGCCCCAGCATTTT
>-|-|13|TRBV20-1|TRBJ1-5
CSASWTIEQPQHF
TGCAGTGCCAGTTGGACAATCGAACAGCCCCAGCATTTT
>-|-|16|TRBV6-2/TRBV6-3|TRBJ1-5
CASSPGVPKGNQPQHF
TGTGCCAGCAGTCCCGGGGTGCCCAAAGGCAATCAGCCCCAGCATTTT
>-|-|12|TRBV29-1|TRBJ2-1
CSVGMYGTQQFF
TGCAGCGTTGGGATGTACGGGACCCAGCAGTTCTTC
>once|-|14|TRBV20-1|TRBJ2-5
CSAREEPAQETQYF
TGCAGTGCTAGAGAGGAACCTGCCCAAGAGACCCAGTACTTC
>-|-|17|TRBV27|TRBJ1-2
CASSLGRGPTNFYGYTF
TGTGCCAGCAGTTTAGGGAGGGGACCCACCAACTTCTATGGCTACACCTTC
>few|-|13|TRBV6-5|TRBJ1-2
CASSYPRGYGYTF
TGTGCCAGCAGTTACCCGAGGGGGTATGGCTACACCTTC
>-|TRBD1|17|TRBV28|TRBJ2-7
CASRTMDPGTGFYEQYF
TGTGCCAGCAGAACGATGGACCCCGGGACAGGGTTCTACGAGCAGTACTTC
>-|-|15|TRBV7-6|TRBJ1-6
CASSLRAGAASPLHF
TGTGCCAGCAGCTTACGCGCAGGGGCAGCATCACCCCTCCACTTT
>few|-|18|TRBV4-2|TRBJ2-6
CASSHPTALDPGANVLTF
TGTGCCAGCAGCCACCCGACAGCCCTAGACCCTGGGGCCAACGTCCTGACTTTC
>few|-|14|TRBV7-8|TRBJ2-7
CASSLRPRAYEQYF
TGTGCCAGCAGCCTTAGGCCCCGGGCCTACGAGCAGTACTTC
>-|-|13|TRBV29-1|TRBJ1-2
CSVEGDPRHGYTF
TGCAGCGTTGAAGGGGACCCACGACATGGCTACACCTTC
>few|-|14|TRBV5-5|TRBJ2-3
CASGPDSSTDTQYF
TGTGCCAGCGGTCCGGACAGCAGCACAGATACGCAGTATTTT
>-|-|15|TRBV6-1|TRBJ2-6
CASSRPFMGANVLTF
TGTGCCAGCAGTCGCCCTTTCATGGGGGCCAACGTCCTGACTTTC
>-|-|15|TRBV20-1|TRBJ1-2
CSLYSGGTHPLGYTF
TGCAGTCTTTACTCGGGGGGTACACATCCCCTTGGCTACACCTTC
>few|-|14|TRBV7-2|TRBJ2-3
CASSLATSGNAQYF
TGTGCCAGCAGCTTAGCTACTTCAGGGAACGCGCAGTATTTT
>-|-|11|TRBV20-1|TRBJ1-4
CSAAVGEKLFF
TGCAGTGCCGCCGTGGGCGAAAAACTGTTTTTT
>-|TRBD1|15|TRBV5-4|TRBJ1-1
CASSLQDRLGTEAFF
TGTGCCAGCAGCTTACAGGACAGGCTCGGCACTGAAGCTTTCTTT